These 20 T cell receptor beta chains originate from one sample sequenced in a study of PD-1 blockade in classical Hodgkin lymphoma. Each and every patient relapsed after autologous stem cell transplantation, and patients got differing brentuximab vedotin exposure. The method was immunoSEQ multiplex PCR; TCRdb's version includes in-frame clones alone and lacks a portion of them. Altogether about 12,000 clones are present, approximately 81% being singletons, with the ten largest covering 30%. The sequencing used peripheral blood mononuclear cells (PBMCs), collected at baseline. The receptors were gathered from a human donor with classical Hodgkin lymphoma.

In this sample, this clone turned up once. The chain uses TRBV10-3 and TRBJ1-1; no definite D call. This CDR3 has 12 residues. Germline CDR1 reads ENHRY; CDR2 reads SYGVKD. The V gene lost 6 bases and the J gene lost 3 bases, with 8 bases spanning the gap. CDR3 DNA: TGTGCCATCAGGGGGTGGGACACTGAAGCTTTCTTT. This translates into CAIRGWDTEAFF.

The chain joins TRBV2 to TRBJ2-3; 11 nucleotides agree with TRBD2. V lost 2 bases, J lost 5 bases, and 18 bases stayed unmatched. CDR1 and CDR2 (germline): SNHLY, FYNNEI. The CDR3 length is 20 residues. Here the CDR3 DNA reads TGTGCCAGCAGTGAATCGCCTTCGGGAAATAGCGGGAGGGCCGAAGATACGCAGTATTTT. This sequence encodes CASSESPSGNSGRAEDTQYF.

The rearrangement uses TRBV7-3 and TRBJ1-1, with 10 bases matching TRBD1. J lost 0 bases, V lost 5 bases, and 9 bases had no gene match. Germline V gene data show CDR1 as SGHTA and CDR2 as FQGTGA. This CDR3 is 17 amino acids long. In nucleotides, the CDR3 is TGTGCCAGCAGCCCGCGGACAGGGGGTAACATGAACACTGAAGCTTTCTTT. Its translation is CASSPRTGGNMNTEAFF.

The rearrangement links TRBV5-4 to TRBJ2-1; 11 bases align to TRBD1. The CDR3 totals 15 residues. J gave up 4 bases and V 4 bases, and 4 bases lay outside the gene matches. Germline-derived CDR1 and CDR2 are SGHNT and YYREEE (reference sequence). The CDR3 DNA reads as TGTGCCAGCAGCCCCGGACAGGGGGCGTACAATGAGCAGTTCTTC. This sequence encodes CASSPGQGAYNEQFF.

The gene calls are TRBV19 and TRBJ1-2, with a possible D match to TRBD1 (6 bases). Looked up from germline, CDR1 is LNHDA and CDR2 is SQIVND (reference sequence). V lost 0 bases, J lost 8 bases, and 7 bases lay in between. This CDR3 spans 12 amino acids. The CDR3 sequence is CASSIDGGGYTF. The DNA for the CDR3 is TGTGCCAGTAGTATAGACGGGGGCGGCTACACCTTC.

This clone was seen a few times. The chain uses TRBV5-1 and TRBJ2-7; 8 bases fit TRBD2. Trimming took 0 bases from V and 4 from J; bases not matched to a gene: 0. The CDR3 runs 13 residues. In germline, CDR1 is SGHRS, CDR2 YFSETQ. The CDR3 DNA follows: TGCGCCAGCAGCTTGGAGCGGGGGTACGAGCAGTACTTC. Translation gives CASSLERGYEQYF.

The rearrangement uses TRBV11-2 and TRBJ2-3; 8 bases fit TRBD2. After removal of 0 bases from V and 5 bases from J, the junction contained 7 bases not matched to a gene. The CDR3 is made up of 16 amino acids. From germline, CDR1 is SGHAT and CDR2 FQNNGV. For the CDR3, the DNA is TGTGCCAGCAGCTTAGATTTGTCGGGAGGGATAGATACGCAGTATTTT. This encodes CASSLDLSGGIDTQYF.

The CDR3, as DNA: TGTGCCAGCAGTGAGACGGATACGCAGTATTTT. As protein: CASSETDTQYF. The chain combines TRBV2 with TRBJ2-3; D unresolved. The CDR3 consists of 11 residues. Germline V gene lookup returns CDR1 SNHLY and CDR2 FYNNEI. V was cut by 3 bases and J by 6 bases, with 4 bases left in between.

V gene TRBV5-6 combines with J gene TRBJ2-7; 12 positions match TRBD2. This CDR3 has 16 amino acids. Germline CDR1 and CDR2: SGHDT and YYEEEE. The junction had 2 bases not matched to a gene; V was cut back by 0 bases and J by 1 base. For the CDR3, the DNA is TGTGCCAGCAGCTTGGGACTAGCGGGAGTTTCCTACGAGCAGTACTTC. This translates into CASSLGLAGVSYEQYF.

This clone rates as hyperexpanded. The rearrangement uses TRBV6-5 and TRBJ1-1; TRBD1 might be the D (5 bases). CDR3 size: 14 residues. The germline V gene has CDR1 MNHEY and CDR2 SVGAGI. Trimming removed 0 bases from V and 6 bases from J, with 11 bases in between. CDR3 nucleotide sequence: TGTGCCAGCAGTTACTCCCTGGGGGGGGCTGAAGCTTTCTTT. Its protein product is CASSYSLGGAEAFF.

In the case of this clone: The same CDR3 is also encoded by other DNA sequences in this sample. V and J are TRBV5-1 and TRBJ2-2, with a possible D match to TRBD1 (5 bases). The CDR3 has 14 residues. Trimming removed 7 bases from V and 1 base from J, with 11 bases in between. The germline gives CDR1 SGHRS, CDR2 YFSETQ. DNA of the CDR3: TGCGCCAGCGGTGAGACAGTGAACACCGGGGAGCTGTTTTTT. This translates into CASGETVNTGELFF.

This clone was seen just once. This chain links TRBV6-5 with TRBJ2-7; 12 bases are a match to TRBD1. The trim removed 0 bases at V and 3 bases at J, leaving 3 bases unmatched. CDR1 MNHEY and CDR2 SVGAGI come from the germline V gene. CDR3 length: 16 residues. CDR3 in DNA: TGTGCCAGCAGTTACTCCGGGACAGGGGGCTTCTACGAGCAGTACTTC. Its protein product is CASSYSGTGGFYEQYF.

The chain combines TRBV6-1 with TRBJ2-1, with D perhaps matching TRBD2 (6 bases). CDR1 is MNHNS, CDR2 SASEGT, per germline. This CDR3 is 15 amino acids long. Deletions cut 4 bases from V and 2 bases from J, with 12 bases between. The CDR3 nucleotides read TGTGCCAGCAGTGGATCTAGCGCAACCTACAATGAGCAGTTCTTC. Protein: CASSGSSATYNEQFF.

The CDR3, as DNA: TGTGCCAGCAGCCTGATGAGCCAGCCCCAGCATTTT. This encodes CASSLMSQPQHF. V is TRBV6-1 and J is TRBJ1-5; D not certain. The CDR3 runs 12 residues. Germline values: CDR1 MNHNS, CDR2 SASEGT. The V gene lost 6 bases and the J gene lost 7 bases, with 10 bases spanning the gap.

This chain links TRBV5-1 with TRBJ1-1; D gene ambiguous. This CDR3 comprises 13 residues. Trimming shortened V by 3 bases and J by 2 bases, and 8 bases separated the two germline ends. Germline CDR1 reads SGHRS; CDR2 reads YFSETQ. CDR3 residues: CASSYTQNTEAFF. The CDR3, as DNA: TGCGCCAGCAGCTATACTCAAAACACTGAAGCTTTCTTT.

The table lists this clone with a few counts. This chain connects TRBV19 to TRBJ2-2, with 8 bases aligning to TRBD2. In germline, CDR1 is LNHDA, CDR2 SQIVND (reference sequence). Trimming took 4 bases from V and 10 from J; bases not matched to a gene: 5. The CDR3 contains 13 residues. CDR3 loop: CASSRTSGAELFF. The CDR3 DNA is TGTGCCAGTAGTAGAACTAGCGGAGCGGAGCTGTTTTTT.

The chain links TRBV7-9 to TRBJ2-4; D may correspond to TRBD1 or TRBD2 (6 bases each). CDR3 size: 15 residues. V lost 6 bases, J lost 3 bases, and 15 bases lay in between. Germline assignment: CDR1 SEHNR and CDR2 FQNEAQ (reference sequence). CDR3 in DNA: TGTGCCAGCAGTCGTAAGGGGGGCGGCAAAAACATTCAGTACTTC. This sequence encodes CASSRKGGGKNIQYF. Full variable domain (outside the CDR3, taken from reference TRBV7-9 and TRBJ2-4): DTGVSQNPRHKITKRGQNVTFRCDPISEHNRLYWYRQTLGQGPEFLTYFQNEAQLEKSRLLSDRFSAERPKGSFSTLEIQRTEQGDSAMYLCASSRKGGGKNIQYFGAGTRLSVL.

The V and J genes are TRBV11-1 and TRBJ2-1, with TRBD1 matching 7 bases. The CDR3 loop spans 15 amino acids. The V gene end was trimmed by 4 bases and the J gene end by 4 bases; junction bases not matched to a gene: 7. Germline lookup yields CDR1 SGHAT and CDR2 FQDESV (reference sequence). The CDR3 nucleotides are TGTGCCAGCAGCTCAGCCTTGGGACAGTACAATGAGCAGTTCTTC. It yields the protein CASSSALGQYNEQFF. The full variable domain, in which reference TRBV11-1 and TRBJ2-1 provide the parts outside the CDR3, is EAEVAQSPRYKITEKSQAVAFWCDPISGHATLYWYRQILGQGPELLVQFQDESVVDDSQLPKDRFSAERLKGVDSTLKIQPAELGDSAMYLCASSSALGQYNEQFFGPGTRLTVL.

In DNA, the CDR3 is TGTGCCTGGAGTGGGGACAGGGGAGGCAATCAGCCCCAGCATTTT. It encodes CAWSGDRGGNQPQHF. V and J are TRBV30 and TRBJ1-5; TRBD1 matches at 10 bases. CDR3 length equals 15 residues. V was pared by 1 base and J by 2 bases, with 2 bases of the junction left unmatched. In germline, CDR1 is GTSNPN, CDR2 SVGIG (reference sequence).

The CDR3: CASSFWAGGTETQYF. The CDR3 bases are TGTGCCAGCAGCTTTTGGGCGGGGGGAACAGAGACCCAGTACTTC. The J gene is TRBJ2-5, the V gene TRBV7-2; 8 nucleotides match TRBD2. V was pared by 3 bases and J by 4 bases, with 7 bases of the junction left unmatched. This CDR3 is 15 amino acids long. Looked up from germline, CDR1 is SGHTA and CDR2 is FQGNSA.